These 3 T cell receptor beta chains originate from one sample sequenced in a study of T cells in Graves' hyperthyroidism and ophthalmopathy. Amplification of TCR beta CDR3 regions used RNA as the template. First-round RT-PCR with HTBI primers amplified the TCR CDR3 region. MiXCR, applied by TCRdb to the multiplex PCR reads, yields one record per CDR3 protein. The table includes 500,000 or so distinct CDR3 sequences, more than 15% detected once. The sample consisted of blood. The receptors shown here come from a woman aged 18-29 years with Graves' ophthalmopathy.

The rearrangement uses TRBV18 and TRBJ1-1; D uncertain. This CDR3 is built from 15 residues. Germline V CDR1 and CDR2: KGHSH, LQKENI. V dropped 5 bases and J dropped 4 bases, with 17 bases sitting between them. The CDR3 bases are TGTGCCAGCTCATCCAAACACGGCGAGGGCACTGAAGCTTTCTTT. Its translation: CASSSKHGEGTEAFF.

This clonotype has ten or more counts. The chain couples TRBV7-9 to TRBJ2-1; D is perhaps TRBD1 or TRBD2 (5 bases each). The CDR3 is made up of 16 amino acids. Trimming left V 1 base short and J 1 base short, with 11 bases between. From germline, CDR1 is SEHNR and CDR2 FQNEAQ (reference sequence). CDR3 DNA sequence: TGTGCCAGCAGCTTAGAACGGGGCCTATCCTACAATGAGCAGTTCTTC. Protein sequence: CASSLERGLSYNEQFF.

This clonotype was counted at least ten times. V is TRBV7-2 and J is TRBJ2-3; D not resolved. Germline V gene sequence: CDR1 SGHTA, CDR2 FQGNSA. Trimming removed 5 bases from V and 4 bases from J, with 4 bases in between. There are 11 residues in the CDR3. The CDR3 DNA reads TGTGCCAGCAGCACGGCAGATACGCAGTATTTT. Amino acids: CASSTADTQYF. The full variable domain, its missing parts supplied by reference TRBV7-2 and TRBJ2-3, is GAGVSQSPSNKVTEKGKDVELRCDPISGHTALYWYRQSLGQGLEFLIYFQGNSAPDKSGLPSDRFSAERTGGSVSTLTIQRTQQEDSAVYLCASSTADTQYFGPGTRLTVL.